This TCR beta chain came from a study of siplizumab effects on memory and regulatory T cells. The CDR3 runs 17 residues. V gave up 5 bases and J gave up 6 bases; unmatched junction bases: 11. CDR1 and CDR2 (germline): SNHLY, FYNNEI. Sequenced by immunoSEQ multiplex PCR; TCRdb stores in-frame clones only, minus some. The sample carries tens of thousands of clones, 94% recorded once. Findings and caveats of the study: Neither a naive nor a memory phenotype was assignable to roughly 80-96% of proliferating CD4+ or CD8+ clones. The study found that mappable alloreactive CD4+ clones averaged around 68% Treg-derived with siplizumab and under 35% in controls. Naive T cells seemed more diverse than memory cells and seemed major alloresponse contributors.

Points on this clone: The target antigen is unknown.

Sequenced sample: non-Treg CD4+ T cells sorted from blood. This rearrangement joins TRBV2 to TRBJ1-5, with 12 nucleotides matching TRBD1. This receptor was identified in a human donor in good health. CDR3 residues: CASSTSPGQGAGQPQHF. DNA of the CDR3: TGTGCCAGCAGTACTTCCCCGGGACAGGGGGCCGGTCAGCCCCAGCATTTT. The full variable domain, completed using reference TRBV2 and TRBJ1-5, is EPEVTQTPSHQVTQMGQEVILRCVPISNHLYFYWYRQILGQKVEFLVSFYNNEISEKSEIFDDQFSVERPDGSNFTLKIRSTKLEDSAMYFCASSTSPGQGAGQPQHFGDGTRLSIL.